This entry describes one TCR beta chain. The antigen is undetermined. This record belongs to a study of cytomegalovirus exposure and HLA in healthy donors. Study-wide results and limits: The classifier reportedly diagnosed cytomegalovirus status with high specificity and sensitivity. In an earlier analysis, most TCR beta V segments were productive about 90% or about 30% of the time.

CDR3 length: 13 amino acids. The V gene end was trimmed by 1 base and the J gene end by 3 bases; junction bases not matched to a gene: 0. The V gene's germline CDR1 is SGHRS and CDR2 YFSETQ. As for the donors, each was a healthy bone marrow donor. Amplification used 60 Vbeta primers and 13 Jbeta primers. Profiled with immunoSEQ multiplex PCR; TCRdb holds only in-frame clones, not every one. Of more than 95,000 clones in the sample, about 74% were seen once. The sample comprised PBMCs. The chain uses TRBV5-1 and TRBJ2-5; TRBD2 agrees at 7 bases. The TCR sequence derives from a woman between 45 and 65 years old in good health and CMV-seropositive. The CDR3 region is CASSLRGEETQYF. Here the CDR3 DNA reads TGCGCCAGCAGCTTGCGGGGGGAAGAGACCCAGTACTTC.